Given below is one T cell receptor (beta chain) in context. The entry originates in a study of blood T cell repertoires in COVID-19. Assay: immunoSEQ multiplex PCR; the TCRdb copy retains only in-frame clones and omits some. This table has 250,000 to 300,000 clones, around 92% appearing once. Seattle enrolled patients during active infection and tracked them longitudinally. The receptor was derived from a woman aged 30 to 39 with COVID-19, enrolled during active disease. Sequencing input: peripheral blood.

The CDR3 DNA follows: TGTGCCAGCAGTGAAGGACAGGGGCGTCCTCAGCCCCAGCATTTT. This codes for CASSEGQGRPQPQHF. The chain recombines TRBV2 with TRBJ1-5; 8 bases match TRBD1. This CDR3 is 15 amino acids long. V was clipped by 1 base and J by 6 bases; unmatched bases: 5. Germline V gene data show CDR1 as SNHLY and CDR2 as FYNNEI.